This T cell receptor beta chain derives from a study of CD8 T cells in ankylosing spondylitis. The CDR3 spans 12 residues. CDR1 and CDR2 (germline): SQVTM, ANQGSEA. Trimming stripped 6 bases from V and 2 bases from J, with 9 bases between. Quantitative 5'-RACE was performed with molecular barcodes, and it yielded the TCR beta libraries. MiXCR was run by TCRdb on the 5' RACE reads, yielding one entry per CDR3 protein. The sample has hundreds of thousands of distinct CDR3 sequences; about 10% are singletons. The study, taken as a whole, reports: Disease-associated clonotypes exhibited CD8+ identity and were relatively infrequent in peripheral blood. Significant enrichment of disease-linked clones was reported in matched ankylosing spondylitis synovial fluid. About 8 highly homologous variants made up a TCR beta motif, and this motif appeared characteristic of ankylosing spondylitis blood. Several of the motif variants were reported before in synovial fluid and blood from reactive arthritis.

This clonotype occurred many times. Its antigen is not identified. Sequencing was carried out using blood, either unsorted or a sorted T cell fraction (not recorded which). The receptor was derived from a male donor with ankylosing spondylitis. The rearrangement uses TRBV29-1 and TRBJ2-3; maybe TRBD1 (5 bases). The CDR3: CSVADTTDTQYF. CDR3 nucleotide sequence: TGCAGCGTCGCGGACACCACAGATACGCAGTATTTT.